This T cell receptor (beta chain) was profiled in a study of CD8 T cells in ankylosing spondylitis. The CDR3 consists of 14 residues. Germline CDR1 and CDR2: SGDLS and YYNGEE. V was pared by 0 bases and J by 6 bases, with 5 bases of the junction left unmatched. This clonotype was seen many times. The antigen is not known. One entry per CDR3 protein results from TCRdb running MiXCR on the 5' RACE reads. The sample consists of approximately 45,000 distinct CDR3 sequences, over 3.5% of them appearing once. General study points: In the blood and synovial fluid of reactive arthritis, some motif variants had been previously reported. Matched ankylosing spondylitis synovial fluid reportedly contained a significantly enriched population of disease-linked clones. Disease-linked clones bore a CD8+ phenotype, appearing relatively rarely in peripheral blood. Characteristic of ankylosing spondylitis blood, it appeared, was a TCR beta motif comprising fewer than 10 highly homologous variants.

The origin of this receptor is a female donor with ankylosing spondylitis or in good health (not recorded which). The gene calls are TRBV9 and TRBJ2-7, with TRBD2 matching 8 bases. Material: blood, either unsorted or a sorted T cell fraction (not recorded which). The CDR3, as DNA: TGTGCCAGCAGCGTAGACGGGAGGGTCGGCGAGCAGTACTTC. Encoded protein: CASSVDGRVGEQYF.